This T cell receptor beta chain was recovered during a study of ipilimumab plus nivolumab after autologous stem cell transplantation. Study background: Patients received a median of 5 ipilimumab and about 8 nivolumab doses. The DLBCL cohort had primary refractory and relapsed disease, with 18-month progression-free survival of about 86% and 29%.

Data came from immunoSEQ multiplex PCR; TCRdb stores just in-frame clones and leaves some out. Of over 80,000 clones in the sample, approximately 86% were seen once. The CDR3 sequence is 14 residues long. Looked up from germline, CDR1 is MNHNY and CDR2 is SVGAGI (reference sequence). The V end lost 5 bases, the J end lost 3 bases, and 11 bases lay between the germline ends. Checkpoint therapy with ipilimumab 1 mg/kg began 14 to 28 days after transplant. Patients got 3 mg/kg IV nivolumab weeks 1, 4, 7, 10, then biweekly through week 26. The chain recombines TRBV6-6 with TRBJ1-5; a weak D match, TRBD1 (5 bases). The sample here was PBMCs, taken in a trial of ipilimumab plus nivolumab as post-transplant consolidation. This clonotype was obtained from a male donor with diffuse large B-cell lymphoma. CDR3 protein: CASSPSGTNQPQHF. The CDR3 nucleotides are TGTGCCAGCAGTCCCTCAGGGACCAATCAGCCCCAGCATTTT.